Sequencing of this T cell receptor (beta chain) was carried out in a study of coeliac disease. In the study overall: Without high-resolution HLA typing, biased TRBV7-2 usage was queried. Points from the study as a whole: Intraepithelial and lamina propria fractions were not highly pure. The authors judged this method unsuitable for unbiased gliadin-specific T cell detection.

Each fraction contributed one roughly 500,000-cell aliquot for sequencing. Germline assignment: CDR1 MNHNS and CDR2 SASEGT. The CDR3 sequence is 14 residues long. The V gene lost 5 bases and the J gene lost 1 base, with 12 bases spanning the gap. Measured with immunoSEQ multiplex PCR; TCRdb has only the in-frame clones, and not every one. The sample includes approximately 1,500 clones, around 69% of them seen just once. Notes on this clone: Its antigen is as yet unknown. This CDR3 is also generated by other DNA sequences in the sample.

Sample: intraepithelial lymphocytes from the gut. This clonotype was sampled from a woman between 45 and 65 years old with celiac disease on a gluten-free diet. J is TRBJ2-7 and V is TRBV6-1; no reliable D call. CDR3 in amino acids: CASSPRGASYEQYF. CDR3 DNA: TGTGCCAGCAGTCCCAGAGGAGCGTCCTACGAGCAGTACTTC.